Listed below are T cell receptor beta chains from one sample, sequenced in a study of precursors of human CD4 cytotoxic T cells. Each CDR3 protein is one row after TCRdb ran MiXCR on the reads. The profile shows approximately 680 distinct CDR3 sequences, around a fifth of them singletons. The sample was memory CD4+ T cells from blood (PBMCs). The receptor set was obtained from a human donor in good health. CDR3s include the opening cysteine and the closing phenylalanine or tryptophan. Each record gives: V gene, J gene, D gene, clone size, CDR3 protein, CDR3 DNA. A D gene is named only where the DNA matches it firmly. Size values are once, few and many counts, or a class for expanded clones, and some rows have none.

v_call: TRBV30; j_call: TRBJ2-1; d_call: -; clone_size: -; cdr3_aa: CACADYNEQFF; cdr3_nt: TGTGCCTGCGCCGATTACAATGAGCAGTTCTTC
v_call: TRBV20-1; j_call: TRBJ2-7; d_call: TRBD2; clone_size: -; cdr3_aa: CSARDLGLAGPYEQYF; cdr3_nt: TGCAGTGCTAGAGACCTAGGACTAGCGGGACCCTACGAGCAGTACTTC
v_call: TRBV27; j_call: TRBJ1-6; d_call: -; clone_size: medium-sized; cdr3_aa: CASSLSMGNSPLHF; cdr3_nt: TGTGCCAGCAGTTTATCTATGGGGAATTCACCCCTCCACTTT
v_call: TRBV5-6; j_call: TRBJ2-1; d_call: -; clone_size: few; cdr3_aa: CASSFRGSSTYNEQFF; cdr3_nt: TGTGCCAGCAGCTTCCGTGGATCAAGCACCTACAATGAGCAGTTCTTC
v_call: TRBV12-3/TRBV12-4; j_call: TRBJ2-1; d_call: -; clone_size: large; cdr3_aa: CASSLGGNEQFF; cdr3_nt: TGTGCCAGCAGTTTAGGTGGCAATGAGCAGTTCTTC
v_call: TRBV20-1; j_call: TRBJ1-1; d_call: -; clone_size: -; cdr3_aa: CSAWENTEAFF; cdr3_nt: TGCAGTGCTTGGGAGAACACTGAAGCTTTCTTT
v_call: TRBV6-5; j_call: TRBJ1-4; d_call: -; clone_size: -; cdr3_aa: CASSYSLLANEKLFF; cdr3_nt: TGTGCCAGCAGTTACTCCCTGTTGGCTAATGAAAAACTGTTTTTT
v_call: TRBV28; j_call: TRBJ1-1; d_call: TRBD1; clone_size: hyperexpanded; cdr3_aa: CASSYRGRRTEAFF; cdr3_nt: TGTGCCAGCAGTTACAGGGGGCGGAGGACTGAAGCTTTCTTT
v_call: TRBV29-1; j_call: TRBJ1-1; d_call: -; clone_size: large; cdr3_aa: CSVGTGMTEAFF; cdr3_nt: TGCAGCGTTGGGACGGGAATGACTGAAGCTTTCTTT
v_call: TRBV28; j_call: TRBJ1-2; d_call: TRBD1; clone_size: large; cdr3_aa: CASSSNGQGASGYTF; cdr3_nt: TGTGCCAGCAGTTCCAATGGACAGGGGGCTAGTGGCTACACCTTC
v_call: TRBV20-1; j_call: TRBJ2-2; d_call: TRBD1; clone_size: large; cdr3_aa: CSARDPGGSRELFF; cdr3_nt: TGCAGTGCTAGAGACCCAGGGGGAAGCCGGGAGCTGTTTTTT
v_call: TRBV6-5; j_call: TRBJ2-1; d_call: -; clone_size: large; cdr3_aa: CATSLKPGSSYNEQFF; cdr3_nt: TGTGCCACCAGTCTAAAACCGGGGAGCTCCTACAATGAGCAGTTCTTC
v_call: TRBV5-1; j_call: TRBJ2-2; d_call: TRBD2; clone_size: large; cdr3_aa: CASSLLAGELRELFF; cdr3_nt: TGCGCCAGCAGCTTACTAGCGGGAGAACTAAGGGAGCTGTTTTTT
v_call: TRBV4-1; j_call: TRBJ2-2; d_call: TRBD1; clone_size: large; cdr3_aa: CASSLRLGTENTGELFF; cdr3_nt: TGCGCCAGCAGCCTCCGACTTGGGACAGAGAACACCGGGGAGCTGTTTTTT
v_call: TRBV28; j_call: TRBJ1-6; d_call: -; clone_size: few; cdr3_aa: CASSQENNSPLHF; cdr3_nt: TGTGCCAGCAGCCAGGAGAATAATTCACCCCTCCACTTT
v_call: TRBV6-5; j_call: TRBJ2-5; d_call: -; clone_size: -; cdr3_aa: CASSTQTSSETQYF; cdr3_nt: TGTGCCAGCAGTACCCAGACTAGTTCGGAGACCCAGTACTTC
v_call: TRBV20-1; j_call: TRBJ2-3; d_call: -; clone_size: large; cdr3_aa: CTLIGPRASFRTDTQYF; cdr3_nt: TGCACTTTAATTGGACCGCGAGCCTCTTTCCGCACAGATACGCAGTATTTT
v_call: TRBV12-3/TRBV12-4; j_call: TRBJ2-3; d_call: TRBD2; clone_size: large; cdr3_aa: CASRGLAGADTQYF; cdr3_nt: TGTGCCAGCAGGGGACTAGCGGGGGCAGATACGCAGTATTTT
v_call: TRBV6-5; j_call: TRBJ2-2; d_call: TRBD2; clone_size: -; cdr3_aa: CASSTLAGLDTGELFF; cdr3_nt: TGTGCCAGCAGTACTCTAGCGGGATTGGACACCGGGGAGCTGTTTTTT
v_call: TRBV6-5; j_call: TRBJ2-1; d_call: TRBD1; clone_size: -; cdr3_aa: CASKSTGAAYNKQFF; cdr3_nt: TGTGCCAGCAAGTCTACAGGGGCCGCCTACAATAAGCAGTTCTTC
v_call: TRBV4-3; j_call: TRBJ1-6; d_call: -; clone_size: -; cdr3_aa: CASSQFNSPLHF; cdr3_nt: TGCGCCAGCAGCCAATTTAATTCACCCCTCCACTTT
v_call: TRBV5-1; j_call: TRBJ1-1; d_call: -; clone_size: large; cdr3_aa: CASSSTGNTEAFF; cdr3_nt: TGCGCCAGCAGCTCGACAGGGAACACTGAAGCTTTCTTT
v_call: TRBV7-9; j_call: TRBJ1-1; d_call: -; clone_size: few; cdr3_aa: CASSPGHGTEAFF; cdr3_nt: TGTGCCAGCAGCCCTGGACATGGTACTGAAGCTTTCTTT
v_call: TRBV6-5; j_call: TRBJ2-5; d_call: -; clone_size: -; cdr3_aa: CASSLSLGLQETQYF; cdr3_nt: TGTGCCAGCAGCCTCTCGTTGGGTCTCCAAGAGACCCAGTACTTC
v_call: TRBV6-5; j_call: TRBJ2-1; d_call: TRBD2; clone_size: large; cdr3_aa: CASTPGTRQKDEQFF; cdr3_nt: TGTGCCAGCACCCCGGGGACTAGGCAAAAGGATGAGCAGTTCTTC
v_call: TRBV4-2; j_call: TRBJ1-1; d_call: -; clone_size: -; cdr3_aa: CASSQEQAPNTEAFF; cdr3_nt: TGTGCCAGCAGCCAAGAACAGGCTCCGAACACTGAAGCTTTCTTT
v_call: TRBV2; j_call: TRBJ2-7; d_call: -; clone_size: -; cdr3_aa: CASSIPDRNYEQYF; cdr3_nt: TGTGCCAGCAGCATACCGGACAGAAACTACGAGCAGTACTTC
v_call: TRBV27; j_call: TRBJ2-2; d_call: -; clone_size: -; cdr3_aa: CASSHLLSNTGELFF; cdr3_nt: TGTGCCAGCAGTCACCTACTCTCAAACACCGGGGAGCTGTTTTTT
v_call: TRBV20-1; j_call: TRBJ2-7; d_call: -; clone_size: large; cdr3_aa: CSAIDYQQYF; cdr3_nt: TGCAGTGCCATCGACTATCAGCAGTACTTC
v_call: TRBV23-1; j_call: TRBJ2-3; d_call: -; clone_size: large; cdr3_aa: CASSQCALVTDTQYF; cdr3_nt: TGCGCCAGCAGCCAGTGCGCATTGGTAACAGATACGCAGTATTTT
v_call: TRBV11-2; j_call: TRBJ2-2; d_call: -; clone_size: large; cdr3_aa: CASSLLIRTGELFF; cdr3_nt: TGTGCCAGCAGCTTACTTATCCGGACCGGGGAGCTGTTTTTT
v_call: TRBV3-1; j_call: TRBJ2-7; d_call: TRBD2; clone_size: few; cdr3_aa: CASMRTSGSYEQYF; cdr3_nt: TGTGCCAGCATGCGGACTAGCGGGAGCTACGAGCAGTACTTC
v_call: TRBV12-3/TRBV12-4; j_call: TRBJ2-7; d_call: -; clone_size: -; cdr3_aa: CASSWGRRTRSSYEQYF; cdr3_nt: TGTGCCAGCAGTTGGGGCAGGCGGACAAGGAGCTCCTACGAGCAGTACTTC
v_call: TRBV20-1; j_call: TRBJ1-5; d_call: TRBD1; clone_size: few; cdr3_aa: CSAKQMDRDDQPQHF; cdr3_nt: TGCAGTGCTAAACAAATGGACAGGGACGATCAGCCCCAGCATTTT
v_call: TRBV28; j_call: TRBJ2-3; d_call: TRBD1; clone_size: large; cdr3_aa: CASTSGTGGTDTQYF; cdr3_nt: TGTGCCAGCACCTCGGGGACAGGGGGCACAGATACGCAGTATTTT
v_call: TRBV12-3/TRBV12-4; j_call: TRBJ2-7; d_call: -; clone_size: -; cdr3_aa: CASSPRPGPGTHFLNEQYF; cdr3_nt: TGTGCCAGCAGCCCTCGCCCGGGGCCGGGAACTCATTTCCTCAACGAGCAGTACTTC